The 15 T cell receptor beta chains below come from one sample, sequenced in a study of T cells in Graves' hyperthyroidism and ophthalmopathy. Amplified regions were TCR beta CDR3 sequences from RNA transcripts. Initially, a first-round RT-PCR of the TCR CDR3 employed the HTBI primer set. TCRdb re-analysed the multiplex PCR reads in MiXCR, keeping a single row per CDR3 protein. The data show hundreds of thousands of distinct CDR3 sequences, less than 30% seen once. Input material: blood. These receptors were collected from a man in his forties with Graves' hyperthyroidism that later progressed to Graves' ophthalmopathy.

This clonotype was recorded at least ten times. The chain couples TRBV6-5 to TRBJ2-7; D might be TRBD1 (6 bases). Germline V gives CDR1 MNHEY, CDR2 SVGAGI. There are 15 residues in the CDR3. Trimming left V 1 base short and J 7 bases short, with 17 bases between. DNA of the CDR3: TGTGCCAGCAGTTACTTTACTACAGGGAAAGGGGAGCAGTACTTC. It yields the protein CASSYFTTGKGEQYF.

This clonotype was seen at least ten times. In DNA, the CDR3 is TGTGCCACCAGCAGAGCTATACAGGGGGACGAGCAGTACTTC. This gives the protein CATSRAIQGDEQYF. This sequence joins TRBV15 and TRBJ2-7, with TRBD1 identical over 8 bases. V lost 1 base, J lost 5 bases, and 4 bases stayed unmatched. CDR3 size: 14 residues. Germline V gene data show CDR1 as LNHNV and CDR2 as YYDKDF (reference sequence).

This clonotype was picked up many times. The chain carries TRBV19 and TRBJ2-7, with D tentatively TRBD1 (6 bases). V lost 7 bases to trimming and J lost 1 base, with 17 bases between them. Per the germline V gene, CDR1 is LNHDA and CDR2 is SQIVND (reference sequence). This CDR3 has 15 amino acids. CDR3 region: CASIGRRQGSYEQYF. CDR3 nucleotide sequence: TGTGCCAGTATAGGCAGGCGGCAGGGGTCCTACGAGCAGTACTTC.

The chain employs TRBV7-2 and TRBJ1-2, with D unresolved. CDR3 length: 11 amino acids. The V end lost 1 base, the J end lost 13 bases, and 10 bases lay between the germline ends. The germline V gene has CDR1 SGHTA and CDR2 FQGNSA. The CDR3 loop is CASSLGLTFTF. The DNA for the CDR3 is TGTGCCAGCAGCTTAGGGCTCACCTTCACCTTC.

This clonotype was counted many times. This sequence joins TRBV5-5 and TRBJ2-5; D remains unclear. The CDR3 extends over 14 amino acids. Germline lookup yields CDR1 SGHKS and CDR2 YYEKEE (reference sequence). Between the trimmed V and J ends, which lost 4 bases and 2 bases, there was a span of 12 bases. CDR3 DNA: TGTGCCAGCAGCCTGGTAGGGAAACAAGAGACCCAGTACTTC. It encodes CASSLVGKQETQYF.

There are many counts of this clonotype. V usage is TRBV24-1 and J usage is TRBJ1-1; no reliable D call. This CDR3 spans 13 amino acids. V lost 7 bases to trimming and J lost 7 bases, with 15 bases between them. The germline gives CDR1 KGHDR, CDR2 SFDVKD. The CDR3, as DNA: TGTGCCACCAGACCCAAATCCTCTCATGAAGCTTTCTTT. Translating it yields CATRPKSSHEAFF.

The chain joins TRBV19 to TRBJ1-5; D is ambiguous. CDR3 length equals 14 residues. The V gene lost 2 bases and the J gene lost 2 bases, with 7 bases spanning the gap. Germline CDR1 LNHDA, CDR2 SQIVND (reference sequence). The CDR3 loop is CASSIQGRNQPQHF. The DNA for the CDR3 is TGTGCCAGTAGTATACAAGGCCGCAATCAGCCCCAGCATTTT.

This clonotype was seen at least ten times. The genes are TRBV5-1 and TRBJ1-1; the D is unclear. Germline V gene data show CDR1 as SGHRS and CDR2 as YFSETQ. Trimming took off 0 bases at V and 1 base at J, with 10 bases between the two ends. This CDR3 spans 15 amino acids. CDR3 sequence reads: CASSLANMGNTEAFF. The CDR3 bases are TGCGCCAGCAGCTTGGCAAACATGGGGAACACTGAAGCTTTCTTT.

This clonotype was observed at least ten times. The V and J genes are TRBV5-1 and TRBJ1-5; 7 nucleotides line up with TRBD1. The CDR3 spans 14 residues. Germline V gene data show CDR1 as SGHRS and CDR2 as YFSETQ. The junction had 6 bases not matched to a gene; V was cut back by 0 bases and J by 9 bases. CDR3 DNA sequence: TGCGCCAGCAGCTTGGAAGGGGGCGGTCGGCCCCAGCATTTT. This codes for CASSLEGGGRPQHF.

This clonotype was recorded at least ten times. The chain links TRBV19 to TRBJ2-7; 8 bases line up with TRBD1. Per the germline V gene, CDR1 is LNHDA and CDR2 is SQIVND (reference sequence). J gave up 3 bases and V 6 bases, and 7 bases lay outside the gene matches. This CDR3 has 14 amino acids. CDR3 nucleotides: TGTGCCAGTAGAGGGACAGGATCTCTCTACGAGCAGTACTTC. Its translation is CASRGTGSLYEQYF.

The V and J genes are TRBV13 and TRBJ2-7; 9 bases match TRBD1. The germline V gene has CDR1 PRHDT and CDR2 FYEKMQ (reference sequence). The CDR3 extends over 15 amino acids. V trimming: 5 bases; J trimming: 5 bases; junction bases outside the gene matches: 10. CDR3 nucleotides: TGTGCCAGCAGCGACGGGACAGGGAACGGTCACGAGCAGTACTTC. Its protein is CASSDGTGNGHEQYF. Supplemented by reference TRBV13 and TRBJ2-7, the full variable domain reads AAGVIQSPRHLIKEKRETATLKCYPIPRHDTVYWYQQGPGQDPQFLISFYEKMQSDKGSIPDRFSAQQFSDYHSELNMSSLELGDSALYFCASSDGTGNGHEQYFGPGTRLTVT.

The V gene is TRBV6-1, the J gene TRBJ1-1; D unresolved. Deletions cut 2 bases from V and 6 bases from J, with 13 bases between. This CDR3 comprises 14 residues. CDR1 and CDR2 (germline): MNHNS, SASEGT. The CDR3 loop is CASSEIKTGAEAFF. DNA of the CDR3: TGTGCCAGCAGTGAAATAAAGACGGGCGCTGAAGCTTTCTTT.

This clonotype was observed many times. This CDR3 reads CASSTRGQGSEAFF. Here the CDR3 DNA reads TGTGCCAGCAGCACCCGTGGACAGGGCTCTGAAGCTTTCTTT. V usage is TRBV9 and J usage is TRBJ1-1; 8 bases align to TRBD1. CDR1 is SGDLS and CDR2 is YYNGEE in the germline V gene. The CDR3 spans 14 residues. With 4 bases clipped from V and 6 bases from J, the junction kept 8 bases outside the gene matches.

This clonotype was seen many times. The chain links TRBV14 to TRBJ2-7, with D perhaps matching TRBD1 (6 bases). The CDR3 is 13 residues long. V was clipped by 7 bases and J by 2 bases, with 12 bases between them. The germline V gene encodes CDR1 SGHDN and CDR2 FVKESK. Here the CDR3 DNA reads TGTGCCAGCACCCTGACAGGAACCTACGAGCAGTACTTC. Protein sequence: CASTLTGTYEQYF.

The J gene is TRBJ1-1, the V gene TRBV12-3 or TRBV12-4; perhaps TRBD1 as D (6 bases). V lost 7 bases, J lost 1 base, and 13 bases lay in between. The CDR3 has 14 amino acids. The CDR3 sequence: CASTYGGGNTEAFF. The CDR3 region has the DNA TGTGCCAGCACCTACGGAGGGGGGAACACTGAAGCTTTCTTT.